The entry below gives a single TCR beta chain sequence along with its context. Its target is not known. TCRdb reprocessed the RT-PCR reads with MiXCR, giving one entry per CDR3 protein. The sample holds more than 500,000 distinct CDR3 sequences, 10% to 12% seen once. This sample is drawn from a study of response to subunit inactivated influenza vaccine. Broader study findings: After each seasonal influenza vaccination, few new T cells are recruited, the authors suggested.

V was clipped by 1 base and J by 1 base; unmatched bases: 2. In germline, CDR1 is DFQATT, CDR2 SNEGSKA (reference sequence). There are 16 residues in the CDR3. These data also formed part of another study, on T cells expressing NK-cell markers. That source adds: As the method of synthesis, 5'RACE template switching with UMIs yielded TCR beta cDNA. The TCR beta repertoires were obtained from sorted CD3+CD56+NKG2C+, CD3+CD56+NKG2C- and CD3+CD56-NKG2C+ T cells. With respect to HCMV, seven of the eight sequenced donors were seropositive, and one was seronegative. Six or seven donors carried dominant NKG2C+ clonotypes that made up roughly 1.0-7.0% of their CD8+ T cells.

This sequence joins TRBV20-1 and TRBJ2-3; 13 bases line up with TRBD2. The TCR originated in a man aged 50 to 60 who received an inactivated influenza vaccine. Sequences were derived from PBMCs from blood, sampled on the day of vaccination. The CDR3 sequence is CSARGGLAGRTDTQYF. For the CDR3, the DNA is TGCAGTGCTAGAGGGGGACTAGCGGGGCGCACAGATACGCAGTATTTT.